This TCR beta chain was identified in a study of shared clonotypes between healthy human individuals. The authors ran the assay at deep level. The DNA input per sorted-subset replicate PCR was around 200 ng, corresponding to some 33,000 T cell genomes. Profiling relied on immunoSEQ multiplex PCR, and the TCRdb table lists in-frame clones only, not all of them. Among approximately 1.5 million clones listed, approximately 98.5% were seen once. Broader study findings: Genetic and exposure-history diversity was limited by the few donors. Naive subsets generally exceeded memory subsets in estimated richness.

With respect to this clone: As yet, its antigen is unknown.

This CDR3 contains 17 residues. Per germline, CDR1 SGHAT and CDR2 FQNNGV. After removal of 4 bases from V and 3 bases from J, the junction contained 9 bases not matched to a gene. The chain joins TRBV11-2 to TRBJ2-2; 9 bases align to TRBD2. The clonotype was recovered from a man aged 25 to 45 in good health. Sequenced material: naive CD4+ T cells sorted from blood. Stated subset: CD45RA+ positively selected. CDR3 protein: CASSSERLAVYTGELFF. CDR3 sequence (DNA): TGTGCCAGCAGCTCCGAAAGACTAGCGGTATACACCGGGGAGCTGTTTTTT.